This TCR beta chain was recorded in a study of blood T cells in healthy people across ages. Then a second PCR, running roughly 6 to 12 cycles, was carried out with a sample-barcoded 5' primer and a J-beta primer mix. Using its own MiXCR run on the 5' RACE reads, TCRdb lists one record per CDR3 protein. The sample contains around 800,000 distinct CDR3 sequences, roughly 25% of which appear only once. The germline V and J ends were trimmed by 3 bases and 7 bases, with 9 bases remaining between them. The length of the CDR3 is 11 residues. Germline V CDR1 and CDR2: GTSNPN, SVGIG (reference sequence). This clonotype turned up a few times. These same data were also listed under a study on T cells of mothers and their children.

The V call is TRBV30, the J call TRBJ1-1, with D unresolved. Sequenced sample: blood. This sequence was found in a boy aged 5-17 years in good health. The CDR3 DNA reads as TGTGCCTGGAGCCATACGCTTGAAGCTTTCTTT. It codes for CAWSHTLEAFF.